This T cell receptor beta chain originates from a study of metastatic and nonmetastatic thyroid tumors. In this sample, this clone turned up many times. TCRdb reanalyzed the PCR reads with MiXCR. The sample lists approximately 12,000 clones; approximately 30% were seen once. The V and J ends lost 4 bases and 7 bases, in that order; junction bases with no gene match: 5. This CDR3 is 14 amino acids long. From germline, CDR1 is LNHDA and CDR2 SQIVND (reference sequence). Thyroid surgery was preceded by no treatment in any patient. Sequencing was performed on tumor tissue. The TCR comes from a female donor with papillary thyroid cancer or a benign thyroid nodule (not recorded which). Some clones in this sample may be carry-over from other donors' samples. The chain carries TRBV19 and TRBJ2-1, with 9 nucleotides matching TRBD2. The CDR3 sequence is CASSSGRVGNEQFF. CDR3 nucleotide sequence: TGTGCCAGTAGTAGCGGGAGGGTGGGGAATGAGCAGTTCTTC.